Listed below are T cell receptor beta chains from one sample, sequenced in a study of cytomegalovirus exposure and HLA in healthy donors. The table came from immunoSEQ multiplex PCR; TCRdb's copy has only in-frame clones and leaves some out. The sample holds 200,000 or so clones, more than 75% seen once. The specimen was PBMCs. The receptors originated from a girl under three years old in good health and CMV-seronegative. Each CDR3 is given with its conserved first and last residue. Fields, in order: V gene, D gene, J gene, clone size, CDR3 DNA, CDR3 protein. A D gene is named only where the DNA matches it firmly. Only part of the rows carry a size: once, few, many, or a class if the clone is expanded.

V: TRBV7-8
D: .
J: TRBJ2-7
size: .
DNA: TGTGCCAGCAGCTTAGGTCCTCCGTACGAGCAGTACTTC
CDR3: CASSLGPPYEQYF

V: TRBV9
D: .
J: TRBJ1-3
size: .
DNA: TGTGCCAGCAGCCTGGACCCGGGGGGGCCCTCCTCTGGAAACACCATATATTTT
CDR3: CASSLDPGGPSSGNTIYF

V: TRBV30
D: TRBD1
J: TRBJ1-1
size: .
DNA: TGTGCCTGGGACAGGGGATCGTCCATGAACACTGAAGCTTTCTTT
CDR3: CAWDRGSSMNTEAFF

V: TRBV7-9
D: TRBD1
J: TRBJ1-2
size: .
DNA: TGTGCCAGCAGCTTAGCGCTAGGTGGAACAGGGGGCAACCTCTATGGCTACACCTTC
CDR3: CASSLALGGTGGNLYGYTF

V: TRBV5-1
D: .
J: TRBJ2-1
size: .
DNA: TGCGCCAGCGGTCGGGACTCCTCCTACAATGAGCAGTTCTTC
CDR3: CASGRDSSYNEQFF

V: TRBV29-1
D: .
J: TRBJ2-2
size: .
DNA: TGCAGCGTTGAAGATAGTGTCGCCGGGGAGCTGTTTTTT
CDR3: CSVEDSVAGELFF

V: TRBV27
D: .
J: TRBJ2-7
size: .
DNA: TGTGCCAGCAGTCCACGGTCTGAATCTTACGAGCAGTACTTC
CDR3: CASSPRSESYEQYF

V: TRBV18
D: TRBD1
J: TRBJ1-5
size: few
DNA: TGTGCCAGCTCCGGGACAGGCGTCGCTGGGCAGCCCCAGCATTTT
CDR3: CASSGTGVAGQPQHF

V: TRBV7-2
D: .
J: TRBJ1-5
size: .
DNA: TGTGCCAGCAGCTTACAGGTAGATCAGCCCCAGCATTTT
CDR3: CASSLQVDQPQHF

V: TRBV27
D: .
J: TRBJ2-1
size: .
DNA: TGTGCCAGCAGTACATACAGGGTGAATGAGCAGTTCTTC
CDR3: CASSTYRVNEQFF

V: TRBV21-1
D: .
J: TRBJ2-7
size: .
DNA: TGTGCCAGCAGCCACGTAAACGGTGCAGGCTTCCTTTGTCCTCACTACGAGCAGTACTTC
CDR3: CASSHVNGAGFLCPHYEQYF

V: TRBV19
D: .
J: TRBJ1-2
size: .
DNA: TGTGCCAGTAGTCCTGGACAGCGGGGCTATGGCTACACCTTC
CDR3: CASSPGQRGYGYTF

V: TRBV7-2
D: TRBD1
J: TRBJ1-3
size: .
DNA: TGTGCCAGCAGCCCCTGGGACAGGGTTGGAAACACCATATATTTT
CDR3: CASSPWDRVGNTIYF

V: TRBV4-2
D: .
J: TRBJ2-6
size: .
DNA: TGTGCCAGCAGCCTTCAACCTACCTCTGGGGCCAACGTCCTGACTTTC
CDR3: CASSLQPTSGANVLTF

V: TRBV30
D: TRBD1
J: TRBJ1-5
size: .
DNA: TGTGCCTTAACAAGGGGGCCAGATCAGCCCCAGCATTTT
CDR3: CALTRGPDQPQHF

V: TRBV4-3
D: .
J: TRBJ1-6
size: .
DNA: TGCGCCAGCAGCCAAGATCCGCGGCAGCACCTTAAGTCACCCCTCCACTTT
CDR3: CASSQDPRQHLKSPLHF

V: TRBV6-5
D: TRBD1
J: TRBJ1-5
size: .
DNA: TGTGCCAGCAGTTACTCGGGGACAGGTAATCAGCCCCAGCATTTT
CDR3: CASSYSGTGNQPQHF

V: TRBV11-2
D: TRBD2
J: TRBJ2-5
size: .
DNA: TGTGCCAGCAGTCTAACGACTAGCGGGAAAGAGACCCAGTACTTC
CDR3: CASSLTTSGKETQYF

V: TRBV30
D: .
J: TRBJ1-5
size: .
DNA: TGTGCCTGGCAAACAGGGACCTATCAGCCCCAGCATTTT
CDR3: CAWQTGTYQPQHF

V: TRBV11-2
D: TRBD2
J: TRBJ2-7
size: .
DNA: TGTGCCAGCAGCCCAGGACTAGCGGGGGACGAGCAGTACTTC
CDR3: CASSPGLAGDEQYF

V: TRBV12-5
D: TRBD1
J: TRBJ1-5
size: .
DNA: TGTGCTAGTGGTCCGGGGACAGGGGGCAGTCAGCCCCAGCATTTT
CDR3: CASGPGTGGSQPQHF

V: TRBV20-1
D: .
J: TRBJ2-1
size: .
DNA: TGCAGTGCTTATTTCGAGGGTGAGCAGTTCTTC
CDR3: CSAYFEGEQFF

V: TRBV30
D: .
J: TRBJ2-7
size: .
DNA: TGTGCCTGGAGTGTAGTGGGGCGGGAAACCTACGAGCAGTACTTC
CDR3: CAWSVVGRETYEQYF

V: TRBV6-5
D: .
J: TRBJ2-5
size: .
DNA: TGTGCCAGCAGTTACTCGTACGGTCAAGAGACCCAGTACTTC
CDR3: CASSYSYGQETQYF

V: TRBV10-2
D: TRBD1
J: TRBJ2-1
size: .
DNA: TGCGCCAGCAGAATACAGGGGTGGAATGAGCAGTTCTTC
CDR3: CASRIQGWNEQFF

V: TRBV18
D: TRBD2
J: TRBJ2-1
size: .
DNA: TGTGCCAGCTCACCATTTTTGGGACTAGACTTCTCCAATGAGCAGTTCTTC
CDR3: CASSPFLGLDFSNEQFF